What follows are 25 T cell receptor beta chains derived from one specimen sequenced in a study of control samples from healthy donors and cancer patients. The data were produced by immunoSEQ multiplex PCR, yet TCRdb's version contains in-frame clones alone and is incomplete. Of 150,000 to 190,000 clones detected, over 90% appear once; the ten largest clones hold about 2.4%. Sequencing input: blood. These receptors all come from a middle-aged man in good health.

The chain couples TRBV7-9 to TRBJ2-2; D gene ambiguous. Germline CDR1 reads SEHNR; CDR2 reads FQNEAQ (reference sequence). The V and J ends lost 3 bases and 5 bases respectively, with 10 bases between them. The CDR3 runs to 14 residues. For the CDR3, the DNA is TGTGCCAGCAGCTTTGTCTCGCTTACCGGGGAGCTGTTTTTT. It encodes CASSFVSLTGELFF.

This chain links TRBV3-1 (or the pseudogene TRBV3-2) with TRBJ2-5; D call uncertain. From germline, CDR1 is LGHDT and CDR2 YNNKEL (reference sequence). CDR3 length equals 11 residues. V was trimmed by 3 bases and J by 5 bases, leaving 4 bases between them. The CDR3 DNA reads TGTGCCAGCAGCCAGTTGGAGACCCAGTACTTC. Its translation: CASSQLETQYF.

This sequence joins TRBV27 and TRBJ2-7, with D possibly being TRBD1 or TRBD2 (5 bases each). The CDR3 runs to 14 residues. The V and J ends lost 6 bases and 6 bases respectively, with 18 bases between them. The germline V gene encodes CDR1 MNHEY and CDR2 SMNVEV (reference sequence). The CDR3 loop is CASRPGSPRGEQYF. CDR3 DNA: TGTGCCAGCAGGCCCGGGTCCCCGAGGGGCGAGCAGTACTTC.

The genes are TRBV5-1 and TRBJ2-3; 9 bases map to TRBD1. Losses at the gene ends were 4 bases for V and 4 bases for J; bases not matched to a gene: 4. From germline, CDR1 is SGHRS and CDR2 YFSETQ. CDR3 length equals 14 residues. This chain's CDR3 is CASSVGQGADTQYF. CDR3 nucleotide sequence: TGCGCCAGCAGCGTGGGACAGGGCGCAGATACGCAGTATTTT.

V gene TRBV18 combines with J gene TRBJ2-5, with D unclear. The CDR3 has 13 residues. From germline, CDR1 is KGHSH and CDR2 LQKENI. V gave up 3 bases and J gave up 4 bases, with 9 bases separating them. The CDR3 DNA reads as TGTGCCAGCTCACCTGGGGTAGGAGAGACCCAGTACTTC. Protein product: CASSPGVGETQYF. Filled out from reference TRBV18 and TRBJ2-5, the complete variable domain reads NAGVMQNPRHLVRRRGQEARLRCSPMKGHSHVYWYRQLPEEGLKFMVYLQKENIIDESGMPKERFSAEFPKEGPSILRIQQVVRGDSAAYFCASSPGVGETQYFGPGTRLLVL.

CDR3: CASSPGTARGTDTQYF. The CDR3 bases are TGTGCCAGCTCACCCGGGACAGCGCGGGGCACAGATACGCAGTATTTT. The J gene is TRBJ2-3, the V gene TRBV18, with 7 bases identical to TRBD1. The germline gives CDR1 KGHSH, CDR2 LQKENI. Germline trimming cut 3 bases from V and 1 base from J; bases unmatched to any gene: 7. This CDR3 is built from 16 residues.

The chain couples TRBV24-1 to TRBJ2-1, with 13 bases identical to TRBD2. The CDR3 consists of 16 residues. In germline, CDR1 is KGHDR, CDR2 SFDVKD. V lost 9 bases, J lost 7 bases, and 11 bases stayed unmatched. CDR3 amino acids: CATAGLAGVTVNEQFF. CDR3 nucleotide sequence: TGTGCCACCGCCGGACTAGCGGGAGTGACGGTAAATGAGCAGTTCTTC.

The V gene is TRBV2, the J gene TRBJ2-5; D is possibly TRBD2 (6 bases). CDR3 size: 11 residues. Germline loops: CDR1 SNHLY, CDR2 FYNNEI. V shed 9 bases and J shed 5 bases, with 10 bases lying between them. CDR3 sequence: CARNGGETQYF. DNA for the CDR3: TGTGCCAGAAATGGGGGGGAGACCCAGTACTTC. The variable domain in full, completed from reference TRBV2 and TRBJ2-5, reads EPEVTQTPSHQVTQMGQEVILRCVPISNHLYFYWYRQILGQKVEFLVSFYNNEISEKSEIFDDQFSVERPDGSNFTLKIRSTKLEDSAMYFCARNGGETQYFGPGTRLLVL.

This clone has a handful of counts. The rearrangement uses TRBV14 and TRBJ1-6; the D is unclear. From germline, CDR1 is SGHDN and CDR2 FVKESK. Trimming shortened V by 0 bases and J by 7 bases, and 7 bases separated the two germline ends. This CDR3 region has 14 residues. The CDR3 nucleotides read TGTGCCAGCAGCCAAGAAGTCGGGAATTCACCCCTCCACTTT. It specifies CASSQEVGNSPLHF.

The CDR3 is CASSSPTATNEKLFF. CDR3 in DNA: TGTGCCAGCAGTTCCCCGACAGCAACTAATGAAAAACTGTTTTTT. The V gene is TRBV25-1, the J gene TRBJ1-4, with a weak D call TRBD1 (5 bases). Trimming took off 5 bases at V and 0 bases at J, with 10 bases between the two ends. CDR1 is MGHDK, CDR2 SYGVNS, per germline. The CDR3 is 15 amino acids. The full variable domain, in which reference TRBV25-1 and TRBJ1-4 provide the parts outside the CDR3, is EADIYQTPRYLVIGTGKKITLECSQTMGHDKMYWYQQDPGMELHLIHYSYGVNSTEKGDLSSESTVSRIRTEHFPLTLESARPSHTSQYLCASSSPTATNEKLFFGSGTQLSVL.

The chain carries TRBV5-4 and TRBJ1-5; D is ambiguous. The germline gives CDR1 SGHNT, CDR2 YYREEE (reference sequence). CDR3 length: 13 amino acids. Trimming stripped 0 bases from V and 4 bases from J, with 5 bases between. CDR3 sequence: CASSLDTNQPQHF. CDR3 DNA: TGTGCCAGCAGCTTGGACACTAATCAGCCCCAGCATTTT.

The gene calls are TRBV6-5 and TRBJ2-3; 7 positions agree with TRBD2. Germline lookup yields CDR1 MNHEY and CDR2 SVGAGI. The CDR3 spans 14 residues. V dropped 7 bases and J dropped 1; count of bases not matched to a gene: 5. The CDR3 sequence: CASKQSGGTDTQYF. CDR3 DNA: TGTGCCAGCAAACAGAGCGGGGGCACAGATACGCAGTATTTT.

The chain recombines TRBV28 with TRBJ2-4; possible D gene TRBD1, 5 bases. Germline V gene sequence: CDR1 MDHEN, CDR2 SYDVKM. CDR3 size: 12 residues. V was shortened by 2 bases and J by 9 bases, with 8 bases between the two germline ends. CDR3 amino acids: CASSLTGGIQYF. The CDR3 DNA reads TGTGCCAGCAGTTTAACAGGCGGCATTCAGTACTTC. Full variable domain (rest looked up from reference TRBV28 and TRBJ2-4): DVKVTQSSRYLVKRTGEKVFLECVQDMDHENMFWYRQDPGLGLRLIYFSYDVKMKEKGDIPEGYSVSREKKERFSLILESASTNQTSMYLCASSLTGGIQYFGAGTRLSVL.

This sequence joins TRBV4-2 and TRBJ2-7; either TRBD1 or TRBD2 may fit D (5 bases each). There are 14 residues in the CDR3. V gave up 4 bases and J gave up 5 bases, with 15 bases separating them. Germline V gene sequence: CDR1 LGHNA, CDR2 YNFKEQ. The CDR3, as DNA: TGTGCCAGCAGCCTGGGACGGAACCAGGACGAGCAGTACTTC. It is translated as CASSLGRNQDEQYF.

The chain joins TRBV6-2 or TRBV6-3 to TRBJ2-7; no definite D call. This CDR3 spans 14 amino acids. Trimming took off 0 bases at V and 2 bases at J, with 8 bases between the two ends. CDR1 MNHEY and CDR2 SVGEGT come from the germline V gene. CDR3 bases: TGTGCCAGCAGTTACTCGAGTGGTCCCTACGAGCAGTACTTC. Its protein is CASSYSSGPYEQYF.

The chain uses TRBV2 and TRBJ2-1; unclear D gene. The CDR3 totals 12 residues. V gave up 6 bases and J gave up 6 bases, with 9 bases separating them. Germline V gives CDR1 SNHLY, CDR2 FYNNEI. The CDR3 coding sequence is TGTGCCAGCAGGTACTTAGGCAATGAGCAGTTCTTC. It yields the protein CASRYLGNEQFF.

The chain is built from TRBV2 and TRBJ2-5; 9 bases are shared with TRBD1. CDR1 and CDR2 (germline): SNHLY, FYNNEI. This CDR3 region has 13 residues. V lost 3 bases, J lost 5 bases, and 1 base stayed unmatched. CDR3 residues: CASSEDRGETQYF. The CDR3 DNA follows: TGTGCCAGCAGTGAGGACAGGGGTGAGACCCAGTACTTC.

J is TRBJ1-6 and V is TRBV10-3; 9 bases match TRBD1. CDR1 is ENHRY, CDR2 SYGVKD, per germline. The CDR3 spans 14 residues. J lost 5 bases, V lost 7 bases, and 3 bases had no gene match. The chain's CDR3 is CAINGQGNNSPLHF. DNA for the CDR3: TGTGCCATCAACGGACAGGGGAATAATTCACCCCTCCACTTT.

This clone was recorded once. The CDR3: CASSYPGDRSFYNEQFF. CDR3 coding DNA: TGTGCCAGCAGCTACCCCGGGGACAGGAGTTTTTACAATGAGCAGTTCTTC. V gene TRBV7-8 combines with J gene TRBJ2-1; 8 bases map to TRBD1. CDR3 length: 17 amino acids. V shed 4 bases and J 4 bases; nucleotides not matched to a gene: 12. Per the germline V gene, CDR1 is SGHVS and CDR2 is FQNEAQ.

With regard to this clone: This sample also contains other DNA sequences that code for the same CDR3. V is TRBV11-2 and J is TRBJ1-1; D is uncertain. The CDR3 runs 13 residues. V shed 1 base and J shed 1 base, with 4 bases lying between them. Germline V gives CDR1 SGHAT, CDR2 FQNNGV. CDR3 in amino acids: CASSLGGNTEAFF. The CDR3 DNA reads TGTGCCAGCAGCTTAGGGGGGAACACTGAAGCTTTCTTT.

The chain uses TRBV7-3 and TRBJ2-1; 8 bases map to TRBD2. Germline CDR1 SGHTA, CDR2 FQGTGA. CDR3 length: 16 residues. The ends lost 4 bases at V and 7 bases at J; junction bases unmatched: 12. The CDR3 protein is CASSSSGTSGSNEQFF. CDR3 bases: TGTGCCAGCAGCTCCTCCGGGACTAGTGGGTCAAATGAGCAGTTCTTC. Complete variable domain (other parts from reference TRBV7-3 and TRBJ2-1): GAGVSQTPSNKVTEKGKYVELRCDPISGHTALYWYRQSLGQGPEFLIYFQGTGAADDSGLPNDRFFAVRPEGSVSTLKIQRTERGDSAVYLCASSSSGTSGSNEQFFGPGTRLTVL.

This rearrangement joins TRBV11-2 to TRBJ2-6, with TRBD2 matching over 10 bases. Germline lookup yields CDR1 SGHAT and CDR2 FQNNGV. The CDR3 sequence is 18 residues long. Trimming at V came to 3 bases and at J to 1 base, leaving 6 bases not matched to a gene. CDR3 bases: TGTGCCAGCAGCTTCTATGGACTAGCGGCGTCTGGGGCCAACGTCCTGACTTTC. It codes for CASSFYGLAASGANVLTF.

The chain is built from TRBV14 and TRBJ2-7; no reliable D call. Germline V gives CDR1 SGHDN, CDR2 FVKESK. This CDR3 has 13 amino acids. V was pared by 4 bases and J by 4 bases, with 11 bases between. The CDR3 nucleotides read TGTGCCAGCAGCCCCCAGATCCCTTACGAGCAGTACTTC. This encodes CASSPQIPYEQYF.

The J gene is TRBJ2-2, the V gene TRBV7-3, with 7 bases identical to TRBD1. CDR3 length equals 18 residues. Germline-derived CDR1 and CDR2 are SGHTA and FQGTGA. V was pared by 2 bases and J by 0 bases, with 9 bases of the junction left unmatched. CDR3 DNA: TGTGCCAGCAGCTTACGTGCCCGGGGACAGCCGAACACCGGGGAGCTGTTTTTT. Translating it yields CASSLRARGQPNTGELFF.

V gene TRBV7-2 combines with J gene TRBJ1-4; the D is unclear. Trimming removed 3 bases from V and 7 bases from J, with 9 bases in between. The germline gives CDR1 SGHTA, CDR2 FQGNSA. The CDR3 length is 13 residues. CDR3 sequence (DNA): TGTGCCAGCAGCTTTGCCAGGTTTGAAAAACTGTTTTTT. Protein: CASSFARFEKLFF. The full variable domain, in which reference TRBV7-2 and TRBJ1-4 provide the parts outside the CDR3, is GAGVSQSPSNKVTEKGKDVELRCDPISGHTALYWYRQSLGQGLEFLIYFQGNSAPDKSGLPSDRFSAERTGGSVSTLTIQRTQQEDSAVYLCASSFARFEKLFFGSGTQLSVL.